The entry below describes one TCR beta chain. Its cognate antigen is unknown. Germline CDR1 is MRHNA and CDR2 is SNTAGT. This CDR3 is built from 15 residues. V was pared by 7 bases and J by 5 bases, with 18 bases between. This sample is part of a study of shared clonotypes between healthy human individuals. Study results and limitations: Naive subsets usually exceeded memory subsets in estimated richness.

Repertoires were generated with immunoSEQ multiplex PCR, while TCRdb's copy carries only in-frame clones and drops some. The repertoire holds some 2.1 million clones, with 85% to 95% as singletons. The receptor was derived from a young man in good health. This chain links TRBV6-4 with TRBJ1-5; D is unclear. The sequencing sample was made of naive CD4+ T cells sorted from blood. Indicated subset: CD45RA+ positively selected. Written as DNA, the CDR3 is TGTGCCAGCACCCCCCGGGAGGACCACCATCAGCCCCAGCATTTT. This translates into CASTPREDHHQPQHF.